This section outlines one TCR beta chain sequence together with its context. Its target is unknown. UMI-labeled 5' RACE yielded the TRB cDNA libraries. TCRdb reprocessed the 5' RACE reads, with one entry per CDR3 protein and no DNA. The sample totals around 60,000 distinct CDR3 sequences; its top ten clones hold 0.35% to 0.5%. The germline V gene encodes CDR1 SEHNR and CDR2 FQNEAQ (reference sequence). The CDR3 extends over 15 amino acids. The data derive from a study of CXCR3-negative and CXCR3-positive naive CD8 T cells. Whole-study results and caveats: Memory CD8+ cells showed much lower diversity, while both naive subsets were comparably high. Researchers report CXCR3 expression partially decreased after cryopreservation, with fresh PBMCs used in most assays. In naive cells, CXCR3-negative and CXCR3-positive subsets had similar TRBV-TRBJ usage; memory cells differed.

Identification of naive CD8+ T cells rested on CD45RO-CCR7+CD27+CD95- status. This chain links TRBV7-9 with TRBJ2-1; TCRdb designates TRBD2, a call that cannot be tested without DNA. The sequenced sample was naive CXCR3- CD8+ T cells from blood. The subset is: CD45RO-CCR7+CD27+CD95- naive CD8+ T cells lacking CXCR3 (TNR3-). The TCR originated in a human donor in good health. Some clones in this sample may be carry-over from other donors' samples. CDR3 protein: CASSPRGEPYNEQFF.